This TCR beta chain was found in a study of T cell repertoires in cytomegalovirus infection (dated by TCRdb to the late 2010s). Study-level background: Alongside well-studied HLA-B-restricted epitopes, the peptide stimulations were aimed at recently identified HLA-C-restricted CMV epitopes, whose presentation resists viral immunomodulation. Because public TCR beta signatures pointed to carriage of CMV infection together with the matching HLA type, the HLA type of each donor mattered for the analysis.

On the study overall, not on this receptor specifically: In both this cohort and an independent roughly 350-donor cohort, the cumulative frequency of public TCR beta family members distinguished carriers of CMV infection plus the relevant HLA type. In the ex vivo response, HLA-C-restricted CMV-specific TCR beta clonotypes were dominant, and in two of eight donors the single most frequent clonotype came from this HLA-C-restricted group.

The sample was run on an Illumina HiSeq 1500. TCRdb reprocessing: public reads trimmed at Q25 with fastp, clones called with MiXCR, in-frame beta chains kept. Here each entry gathers all rows of one CDR3 protein and keeps the most common genes and DNA. The sample table contains about half a million distinct CDR3 sequences; only one count was recorded for roughly a third of them. The ten largest clones take up about a sixth of the sample. Taken with the paper, the label for treatment or condition translates to: in vitro stimulation with specific CMV peptide epitopes to enrich CMV-specific T cells. Trimming at the junction amounts to 11 bases on V and 3 bases on J, and the germline ends lie 14 bases apart. According to the germline V gene (reference sequence), CDR1 reads SEHNR and CDR2 reads FQNEAQ. Inclusive of the bounding cysteine and phenylalanine, the CDR3 is 12 residues long. Of the read, only the CDR3 DNA is kept; its 36 bases are in frame from base 1.

This clonotype has a handful of counts. Its antigen remains unidentified. No much larger clone is present one base from it, and per-base qualities are unavailable. Sequenced material: cultured PBMCs, taken from culture after CMV antigen stimulation. The chain employs TRBV7-9 and TRBJ2-7; a tentative D call is TRBD1 (6 bases match). The TCR sequence derives from a human donor in good health (CMV status not recorded). Some clones in this sample may be carry-over from other donors' samples. For the CDR3, the sequence is CAVQQGFYEQYF. The nucleotides read TGTGCCGTCCAACAGGGTTTCTACGAGCAGTACTTC. Joined to the reference TRBV7-9 and TRBJ2-7 proteins, this CDR3 gives the full variable domain: DTGVSQNPRHKITKRGQNVTFRCDPISEHNRLYWYRQTLGQGPEFLTYFQNEAQLEKSRLLSDRFSAERPKGSFSTLEIQRTEQGDSAMYLCAVQQGFYEQYFGPGTRLTVT.